This TCR beta chain derives from a study of shared clonotypes between healthy human individuals. The CDR3 covers 15 residues. The germline V gene has CDR1 SGHNT and CDR2 YENEEA. This table comes from immunoSEQ multiplex PCR, and its TCRdb copy is limited to in-frame clones, with some not included. The sample gives 450,000 to 500,000 clones, about 78% of which show up once; 12% is in the top ten. Details on this clone: Its antigen remains unidentified. An end of the junction does not agree with germline; a read error may underlie this.

General study points: In having few donors, the study represented limited genetic and exposure-history diversity.

All donors were healthy HIV-negative adults lacking recent acute infections or vaccinations. Sample: PBMCs. This rearrangement joins TRBV11-3 to TRBJ2-1; 13 nucleotides line up with TRBD2. The origin of this receptor is a woman aged 40 to 50 in good health. Some clones in this sample may be carry-over from other donors' samples. CDR3 amino acids: CASSSGLAGYTEQFF. The CDR3, as DNA: TGTGCCAGCAGCTCGGGACTAGCGGGATACACTGAGCAGTTCTTC.